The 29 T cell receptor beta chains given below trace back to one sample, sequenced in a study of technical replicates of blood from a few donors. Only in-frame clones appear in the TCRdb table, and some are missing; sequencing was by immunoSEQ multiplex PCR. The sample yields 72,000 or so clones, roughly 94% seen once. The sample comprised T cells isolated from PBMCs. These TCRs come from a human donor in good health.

CDR3 sequence: CSLRQGYEQYF. DNA of the CDR3: TGCAGCCTCAGACAGGGCTACGAGCAGTACTTC. The V gene is TRBV29-1, the J gene TRBJ2-7, with TRBD1 identical over 7 bases. This CDR3 has 11 residues. CDR1 and CDR2 from the germline V gene are SQVTM and ANQGSEA. Trimming took 8 bases from V and 3 from J; bases not matched to a gene: 4.

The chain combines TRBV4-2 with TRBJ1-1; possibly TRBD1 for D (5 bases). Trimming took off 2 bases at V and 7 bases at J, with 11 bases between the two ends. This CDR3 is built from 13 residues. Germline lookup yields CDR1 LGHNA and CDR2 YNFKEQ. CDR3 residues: CASSQIDSFEAFF. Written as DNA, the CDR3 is TGTGCCAGCAGCCAAATAGACAGCTTTGAAGCTTTCTTT.

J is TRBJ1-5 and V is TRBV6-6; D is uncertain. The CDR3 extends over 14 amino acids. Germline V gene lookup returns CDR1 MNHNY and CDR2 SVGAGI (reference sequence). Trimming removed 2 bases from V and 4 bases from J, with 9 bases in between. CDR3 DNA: TGTGCCAGCAGTTACAGGGAGGAGAATCAGCCCCAGCATTTT. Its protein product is CASSYREENQPQHF.

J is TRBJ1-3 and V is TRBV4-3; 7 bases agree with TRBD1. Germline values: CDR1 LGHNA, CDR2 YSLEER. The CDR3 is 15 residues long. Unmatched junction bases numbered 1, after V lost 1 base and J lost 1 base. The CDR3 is CASSQAGGSGNTIYF. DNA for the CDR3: TGCGCCAGCAGCCAAGCAGGGGGGTCTGGAAACACCATATATTTT.

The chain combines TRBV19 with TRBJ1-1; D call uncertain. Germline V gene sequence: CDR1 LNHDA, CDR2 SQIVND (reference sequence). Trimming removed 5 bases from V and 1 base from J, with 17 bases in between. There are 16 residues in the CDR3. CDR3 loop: CASSSAAVQRNTEAFF. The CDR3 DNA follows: TGTGCCAGTAGTTCCGCGGCTGTGCAGAGGAACACTGAAGCTTTCTTT.

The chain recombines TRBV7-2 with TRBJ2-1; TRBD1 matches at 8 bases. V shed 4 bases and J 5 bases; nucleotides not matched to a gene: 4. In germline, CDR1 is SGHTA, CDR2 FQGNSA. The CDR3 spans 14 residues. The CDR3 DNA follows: TGTGCCAGCAGCTCAGGACAGGGTCACAATGAGCAGTTCTTC. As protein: CASSSGQGHNEQFF. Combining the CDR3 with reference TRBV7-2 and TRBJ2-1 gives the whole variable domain GAGVSQSPSNKVTEKGKDVELRCDPISGHTALYWYRQSLGQGLEFLIYFQGNSAPDKSGLPSDRFSAERTGGSVSTLTIQRTQQEDSAVYLCASSSGQGHNEQFFGPGTRLTVL.

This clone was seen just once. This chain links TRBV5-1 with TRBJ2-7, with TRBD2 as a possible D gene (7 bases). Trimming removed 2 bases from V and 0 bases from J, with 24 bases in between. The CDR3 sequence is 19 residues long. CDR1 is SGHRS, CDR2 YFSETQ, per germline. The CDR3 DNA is TGCGCCAGCAGCTTCTCGTGGGAGGGGGTTCCCAGGAGCTCCTACGAGCAGTACTTC. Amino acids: CASSFSWEGVPRSSYEQYF.

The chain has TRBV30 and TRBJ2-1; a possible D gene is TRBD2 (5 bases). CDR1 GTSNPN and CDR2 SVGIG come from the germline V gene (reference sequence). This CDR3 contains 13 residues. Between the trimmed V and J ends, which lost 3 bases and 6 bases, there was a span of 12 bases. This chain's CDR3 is CAWSNGNGNEQFF. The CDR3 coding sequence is TGTGCCTGGAGCAACGGGAACGGCAATGAGCAGTTCTTC.

The CDR3 spells CASSITVSYNEQFF. As DNA, the CDR3 is TGTGCCAGTAGTATCACAGTTTCCTACAATGAGCAGTTCTTC. The rearrangement joins TRBV19 to TRBJ2-1; D is undetermined. The germline V gene has CDR1 LNHDA and CDR2 SQIVND (reference sequence). The CDR3 length is 14 residues. Trimming pared 3 bases from V and 1 base from J, leaving 7 bases between.

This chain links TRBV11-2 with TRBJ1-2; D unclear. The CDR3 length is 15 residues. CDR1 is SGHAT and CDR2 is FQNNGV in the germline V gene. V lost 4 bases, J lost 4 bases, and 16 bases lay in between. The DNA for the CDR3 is TGTGCCAGCAGCTCGACCGGAGTCTCCCTCTATGGCTACACCTTC. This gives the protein CASSSTGVSLYGYTF.

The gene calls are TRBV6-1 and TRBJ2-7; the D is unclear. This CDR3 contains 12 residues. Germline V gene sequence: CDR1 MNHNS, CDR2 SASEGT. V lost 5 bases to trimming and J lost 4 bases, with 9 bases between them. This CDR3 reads CASSTLGYEQYF. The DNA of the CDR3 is TGTGCCAGCAGTACTCTAGGATACGAGCAGTACTTC.

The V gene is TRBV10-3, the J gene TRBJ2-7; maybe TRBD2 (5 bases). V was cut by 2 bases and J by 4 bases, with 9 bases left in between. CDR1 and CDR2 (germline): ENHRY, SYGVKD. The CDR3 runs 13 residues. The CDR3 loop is CAISELTSYEQYF. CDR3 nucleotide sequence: TGTGCCATCAGTGAGCTTACTAGTTACGAGCAGTACTTC.

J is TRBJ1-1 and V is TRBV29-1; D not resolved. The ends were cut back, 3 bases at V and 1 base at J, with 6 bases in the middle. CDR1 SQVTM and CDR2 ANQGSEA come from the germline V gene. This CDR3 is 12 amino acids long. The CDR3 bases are TGCAGCGTTGATGGCACGAACACTGAAGCTTTCTTT. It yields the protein CSVDGTNTEAFF.

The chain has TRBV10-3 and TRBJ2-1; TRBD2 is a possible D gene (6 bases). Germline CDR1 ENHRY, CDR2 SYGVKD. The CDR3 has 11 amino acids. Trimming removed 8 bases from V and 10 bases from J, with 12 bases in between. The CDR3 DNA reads TGTGCCATCGGGGACTTCAGGGAGCAGTTCTTC. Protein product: CAIGDFREQFF.

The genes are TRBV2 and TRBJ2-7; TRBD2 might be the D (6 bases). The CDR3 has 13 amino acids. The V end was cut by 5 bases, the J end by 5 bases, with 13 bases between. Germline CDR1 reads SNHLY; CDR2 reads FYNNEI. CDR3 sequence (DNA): TGTGCCAGCAGTCCTCCGGGGGTCGACGAGCAGTACTTC. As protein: CASSPPGVDEQYF.

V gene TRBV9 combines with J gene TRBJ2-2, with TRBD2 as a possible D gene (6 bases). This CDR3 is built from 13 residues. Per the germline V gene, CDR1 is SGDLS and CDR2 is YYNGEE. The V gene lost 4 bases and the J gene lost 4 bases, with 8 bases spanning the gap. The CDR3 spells CASSTGSTGELFF. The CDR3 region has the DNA TGTGCCAGCAGCACCGGGAGCACCGGGGAGCTGTTTTTT.

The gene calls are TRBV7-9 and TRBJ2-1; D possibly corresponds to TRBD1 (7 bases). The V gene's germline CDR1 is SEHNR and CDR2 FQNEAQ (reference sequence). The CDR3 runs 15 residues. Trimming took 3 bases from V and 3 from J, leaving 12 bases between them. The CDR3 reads CASSFHQGGYNEQFF. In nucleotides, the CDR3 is TGTGCCAGCAGCTTTCATCAGGGGGGCTACAATGAGCAGTTCTTC. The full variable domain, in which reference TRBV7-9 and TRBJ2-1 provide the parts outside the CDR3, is DTGVSQNPRHKITKRGQNVTFRCDPISEHNRLYWYRQTLGQGPEFLTYFQNEAQLEKSRLLSDRFSAERPKGSFSTLEIQRTEQGDSAMYLCASSFHQGGYNEQFFGPGTRLTVL.

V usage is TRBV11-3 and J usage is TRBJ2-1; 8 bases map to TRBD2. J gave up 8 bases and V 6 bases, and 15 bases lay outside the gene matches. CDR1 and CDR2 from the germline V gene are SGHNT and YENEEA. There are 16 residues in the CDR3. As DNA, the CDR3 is TGTGCCAGCAGGACCCAATCAGCGGGAGAAGCCCATGAGCAGTTCTTC. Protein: CASRTQSAGEAHEQFF.

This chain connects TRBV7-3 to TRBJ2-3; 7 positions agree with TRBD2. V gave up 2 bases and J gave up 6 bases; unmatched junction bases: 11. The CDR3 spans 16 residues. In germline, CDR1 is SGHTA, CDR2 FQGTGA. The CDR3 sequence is CASSLAGTMGSDTQYF. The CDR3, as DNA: TGTGCCAGCAGCTTAGCCGGGACTATGGGGTCGGATACGCAGTATTTT.

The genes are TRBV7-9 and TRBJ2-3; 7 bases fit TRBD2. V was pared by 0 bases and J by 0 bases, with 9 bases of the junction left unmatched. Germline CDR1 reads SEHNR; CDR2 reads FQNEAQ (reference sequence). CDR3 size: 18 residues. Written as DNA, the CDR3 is TGTGCCAGCAGCTTAGCTCTCGCTAGCGGTCCTAGCACAGATACGCAGTATTTT. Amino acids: CASSLALASGPSTDTQYF.

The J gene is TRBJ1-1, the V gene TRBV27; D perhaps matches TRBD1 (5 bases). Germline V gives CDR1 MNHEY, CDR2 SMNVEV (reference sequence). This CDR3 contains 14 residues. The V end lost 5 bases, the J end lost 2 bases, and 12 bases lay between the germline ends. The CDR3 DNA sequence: TGTGCCAGCAGTCCAATGACAGTAAACACTGAAGCTTTCTTT. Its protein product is CASSPMTVNTEAFF.

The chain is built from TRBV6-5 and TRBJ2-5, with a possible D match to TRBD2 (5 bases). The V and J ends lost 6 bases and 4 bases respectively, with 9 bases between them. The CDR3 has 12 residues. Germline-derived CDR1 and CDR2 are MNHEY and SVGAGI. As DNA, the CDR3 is TGTGCCAGCAGCCCTACTAGAGAGACCCAGTACTTC. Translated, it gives CASSPTRETQYF.

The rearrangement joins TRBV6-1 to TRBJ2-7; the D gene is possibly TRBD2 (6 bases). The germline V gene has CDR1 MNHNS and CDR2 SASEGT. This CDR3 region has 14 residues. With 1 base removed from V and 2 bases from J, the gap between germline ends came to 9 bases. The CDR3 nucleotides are TGTGCCAGCAGTGAAGGGGGGGTCGCCTACGAGCAGTACTTC. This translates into CASSEGGVAYEQYF.

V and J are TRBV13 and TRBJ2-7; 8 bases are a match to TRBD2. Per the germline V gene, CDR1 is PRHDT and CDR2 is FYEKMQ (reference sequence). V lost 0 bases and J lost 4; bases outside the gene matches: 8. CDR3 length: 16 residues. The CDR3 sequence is CASSLGGLGGGYEQYF. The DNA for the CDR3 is TGTGCCAGCAGCTTAGGGGGACTAGGTGGAGGATACGAGCAGTACTTC.

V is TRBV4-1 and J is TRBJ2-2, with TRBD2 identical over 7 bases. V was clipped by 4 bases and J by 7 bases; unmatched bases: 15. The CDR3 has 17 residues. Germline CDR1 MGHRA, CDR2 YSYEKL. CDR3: CASSLRVEGTMSGELFF. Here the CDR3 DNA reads TGCGCCAGCAGCCTCCGTGTGGAGGGGACTATGAGCGGGGAGCTGTTTTTT.

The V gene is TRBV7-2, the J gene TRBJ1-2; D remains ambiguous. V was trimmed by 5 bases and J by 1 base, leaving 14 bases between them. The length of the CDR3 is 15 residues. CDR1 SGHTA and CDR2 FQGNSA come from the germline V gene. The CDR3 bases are TGTGCCAGCAGCCCCGGACTGGGCCGTAACTATGGCTACACCTTC. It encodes CASSPGLGRNYGYTF.

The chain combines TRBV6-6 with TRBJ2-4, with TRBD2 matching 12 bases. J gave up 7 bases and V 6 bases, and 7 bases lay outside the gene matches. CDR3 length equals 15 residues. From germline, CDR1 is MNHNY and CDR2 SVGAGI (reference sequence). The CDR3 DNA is TGTGCCAGCAGAAGCCTAGCGGGAGGGCCGAACATTCAGTACTTC. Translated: CASRSLAGGPNIQYF.

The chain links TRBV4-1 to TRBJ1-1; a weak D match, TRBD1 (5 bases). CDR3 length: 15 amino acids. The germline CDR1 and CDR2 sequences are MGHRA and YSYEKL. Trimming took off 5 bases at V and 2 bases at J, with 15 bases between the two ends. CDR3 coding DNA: TGCGCCAGCAGCTTGAGACAGAGCGTAAACACTGAAGCTTTCTTT. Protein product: CASSLRQSVNTEAFF.

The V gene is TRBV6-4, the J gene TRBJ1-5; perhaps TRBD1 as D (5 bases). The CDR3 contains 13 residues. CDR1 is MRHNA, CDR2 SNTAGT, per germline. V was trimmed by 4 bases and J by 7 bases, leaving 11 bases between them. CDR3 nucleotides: TGTGCCAGCAGTGTGTTGGGGGGACAGCCCCAGCATTTT. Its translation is CASSVLGGQPQHF.